These T cell receptor beta chains were read from a single sample in a study of tumour-infiltrating T cells in Burkitt lymphoma. This table comes from immunoSEQ multiplex PCR, and its TCRdb copy is limited to in-frame clones, with some not included. The table has about 9,200 clones, around 62% seen once. Sequencing used tumor tissue. These receptor sequences come from a human donor with diffuse large B-cell lymphoma. The CDR3 runs from the conserved cysteine through the conserved F or W. The D gene is left open where the match is weak. Size is stated for part of the rows, as once, few or many counts, or as a class when the clone is expanded.

j_call: TRBJ2-7; clone_size: -; d_call: -; v_call: TRBV5-6; cdr3_nt: TGTGCCAGCAGCTTGAGGGCGTCCATTCGAATCTACGAGCAGTACTTC; cdr3_aa: CASSLRASIRIYEQYF
j_call: TRBJ1-1; clone_size: -; d_call: -; v_call: TRBV11-2; cdr3_nt: TGTGCCAGCAGCTTACAGTCAGCCTTTGAAGCTTTCTTT; cdr3_aa: CASSLQSAFEAFF
j_call: TRBJ1-6; clone_size: few; d_call: -; v_call: TRBV7-9; cdr3_nt: TGTGCCAGCAGCTTAGCATTGGCCGTCGGGTCACCCCTCCACTTT; cdr3_aa: CASSLALAVGSPLHF
j_call: TRBJ2-7; clone_size: -; d_call: -; v_call: TRBV4-1; cdr3_nt: TGCGCCAGCAGCCAAGAATCGGGGGACGAGCAGTACTTC; cdr3_aa: CASSQESGDEQYF
j_call: TRBJ1-2; clone_size: -; d_call: -; v_call: TRBV2; cdr3_nt: TGTGCCAGCAGAACCGGGGAGGCAGGAGGCTACACCTTC; cdr3_aa: CASRTGEAGGYTF
j_call: TRBJ2-7; clone_size: -; d_call: -; v_call: TRBV10-3; cdr3_nt: TGTGCCATCAGTGGGGCGCCTCGTTTAGAGTTC; cdr3_aa: CAISGAPRLEF
j_call: TRBJ2-7; clone_size: -; d_call: -; v_call: TRBV30; cdr3_nt: TGTGCCTGGAGTCGGAGCGGGGAGCAGTACTTC; cdr3_aa: CAWSRSGEQYF
j_call: TRBJ1-1; clone_size: -; d_call: TRBD1; v_call: TRBV7-3; cdr3_nt: TGTGCCAGCAGCTTGACAGGGGCGACTGAAGCTTTCTTT; cdr3_aa: CASSLTGATEAFF
j_call: TRBJ1-1; clone_size: -; d_call: -; v_call: TRBV7-9; cdr3_nt: TGTGCCAGCAGCTTATTGGGGGGGGTTAGTACTGAAGCTTTCTTT; cdr3_aa: CASSLLGGVSTEAFF
j_call: TRBJ1-6; clone_size: -; d_call: TRBD1; v_call: TRBV18; cdr3_nt: TGTGCCAGCTCACTATATTCGGACAGGGAAAGTTCACCCCTCCACTTT; cdr3_aa: CASSLYSDRESSPLHF
j_call: TRBJ1-1; clone_size: once; d_call: -; v_call: TRBV19; cdr3_nt: TGTGCCAGTAGTATCTCTCGGCCCGGTTCTGGCACTGAAGCTTTCTTT; cdr3_aa: CASSISRPGSGTEAFF
j_call: TRBJ1-5; clone_size: medium-sized; d_call: -; v_call: TRBV28; cdr3_nt: TGTGCCAGCAATAAAGGGGTTCAGCCCCAGCATTTT; cdr3_aa: CASNKGVQPQHF
j_call: TRBJ1-6; clone_size: -; d_call: -; v_call: TRBV5-5; cdr3_nt: TGTGCCAGCTGGTGGGATGCGGGGAATTCACCCCTCCACTTT; cdr3_aa: CASWWDAGNSPLHF
j_call: TRBJ1-5; clone_size: -; d_call: -; v_call: TRBV10-3; cdr3_nt: TGTGCCATCAGTGAAGCAGGCTCAGGCAATCAGCCCCAGCATTTT; cdr3_aa: CAISEAGSGNQPQHF
j_call: TRBJ1-2; clone_size: large; d_call: -; v_call: TRBV7-9; cdr3_nt: TGTGCCAGCAGCTTTGAGGGGTTCTATGGCTACACCTTC; cdr3_aa: CASSFEGFYGYTF
j_call: TRBJ2-7; clone_size: few; d_call: -; v_call: TRBV27; cdr3_nt: TGTGCCAGCAGTTTAGGGGTTGGGCAGGGGACCTACGAGCAGTACTTC; cdr3_aa: CASSLGVGQGTYEQYF
j_call: TRBJ1-1; clone_size: few; d_call: -; v_call: TRBV7-9; cdr3_nt: TGTGCCAGCAGCTTCTCTGTAGCCGACACTGAAGCTTTCTTT; cdr3_aa: CASSFSVADTEAFF
j_call: TRBJ2-3; clone_size: -; d_call: -; v_call: TRBV29-1; cdr3_nt: TGCAGCGTTGAGAGCGGACGCACAGATACGCAGTATTTT; cdr3_aa: CSVESGRTDTQYF
j_call: TRBJ1-1; clone_size: -; d_call: -; v_call: TRBV20-1; cdr3_nt: TGCAGTAAACTCCGGGAGACTGAAGCTTTCTTT; cdr3_aa: CSKLRETEAFF
j_call: TRBJ1-1; clone_size: -; d_call: -; v_call: TRBV2; cdr3_nt: TGTGCCAGCAGTGAACGCGGGGTCGTGAACACTGAAGCTTTCTTT; cdr3_aa: CASSERGVVNTEAFF
j_call: TRBJ2-3; clone_size: few; d_call: -; v_call: TRBV2; cdr3_nt: TGTGCCAGCAACCCGATTGCCACAGATACGCAGTATTTT; cdr3_aa: CASNPIATDTQYF
j_call: TRBJ2-5; clone_size: -; d_call: -; v_call: TRBV30; cdr3_nt: TGTGCCTGGACCCGACTAGTGCCAGAGACCCAGTACTTC; cdr3_aa: CAWTRLVPETQYF
j_call: TRBJ1-2; clone_size: -; d_call: TRBD1; v_call: TRBV27; cdr3_nt: TGTGCCAGCACCAATGGATGGGACAGGGGGATTGGGGGCTACACCTTC; cdr3_aa: CASTNGWDRGIGGYTF
j_call: TRBJ2-5; clone_size: -; d_call: TRBD1; v_call: TRBV6-5; cdr3_nt: TGTGCCAGCAGCAGGGGGTTTCAAGAGACCCAGTACTTC; cdr3_aa: CASSRGFQETQYF
j_call: TRBJ1-1; clone_size: -; d_call: -; v_call: TRBV28; cdr3_nt: TGTGCCAGCAGTGGAGGGGGTTCTTCTGAAGCTTTCTTT; cdr3_aa: CASSGGGSSEAFF
j_call: TRBJ1-1; clone_size: -; d_call: TRBD1; v_call: TRBV7-9; cdr3_nt: TGTGCCAGCAGCCCTCAAACAGGGGGCACTGAAGCTTTCTTT; cdr3_aa: CASSPQTGGTEAFF
j_call: TRBJ2-7; clone_size: few; d_call: -; v_call: TRBV2; cdr3_nt: TGTGCCAGCAGTGATTTGGCCGGGCTCCACACATCGTACTTC; cdr3_aa: CASSDLAGLHTSYF
j_call: TRBJ2-1; clone_size: -; d_call: TRBD2; v_call: TRBV4-1; cdr3_nt: TGCGCCAGCAGCCAAGAAGGTAGCGGGGGTCCAGGGGATGAGCAGTTCTTC; cdr3_aa: CASSQEGSGGPGDEQFF
j_call: TRBJ2-5; clone_size: medium-sized; d_call: -; v_call: TRBV6-1; cdr3_nt: TGTGCCAGCAGACACCAACAGGGAAAGACCCAGTACTTC; cdr3_aa: CASRHQQGKTQYF
j_call: TRBJ2-2; clone_size: few; d_call: TRBD1; v_call: TRBV10-3; cdr3_nt: TGTGCCAGTCACCGGGACAGGGGATTGGGAACCGGGGAGCTGTTTTTT; cdr3_aa: CASHRDRGLGTGELFF
j_call: TRBJ2-7; clone_size: -; d_call: -; v_call: TRBV4-1; cdr3_nt: TGCGCCAGCAGCTACATATTTCCCTACGAGCAGTACTTC; cdr3_aa: CASSYIFPYEQYF
j_call: TRBJ2-5; clone_size: -; d_call: TRBD1; v_call: TRBV27; cdr3_nt: TGTGCCAGCAGTACAGGACAGGGGAAGTGGGAGACCCAGTACTTC; cdr3_aa: CASSTGQGKWETQYF
j_call: TRBJ1-1; clone_size: few; d_call: TRBD1; v_call: TRBV5-6; cdr3_nt: TGTGCCAGCAGCTTAATGCCAGGGGGCGCACGGACTGAAGCTTTCTTT; cdr3_aa: CASSLMPGGARTEAFF
j_call: TRBJ1-1; clone_size: once; d_call: -; v_call: TRBV5-1; cdr3_nt: TGCGCCAGCAGCTTAAGGACGAACACTGAAGCTTTCTTT; cdr3_aa: CASSLRTNTEAFF
j_call: TRBJ2-3; clone_size: -; d_call: -; v_call: TRBV2; cdr3_nt: TGTGCCAGCAGTGAACAGTTATCTCTTGGCCTAGGTACAGATACGCAGTATTTT; cdr3_aa: CASSEQLSLGLGTDTQYF
j_call: TRBJ2-3; clone_size: once; d_call: -; v_call: TRBV2; cdr3_nt: TGTGCCAGCAGTGATTTTCTTGGGAGCACAGATACGCAGTATTTT; cdr3_aa: CASSDFLGSTDTQYF
j_call: TRBJ1-1; clone_size: -; d_call: -; v_call: TRBV29-1; cdr3_nt: TGCAGCGTTTCGGCAGGGAGGTCCACTGAAGCTTTCTTT; cdr3_aa: CSVSAGRSTEAFF
j_call: TRBJ1-5; clone_size: -; d_call: -; v_call: TRBV6-4; cdr3_nt: TGTGCCAGCAGTGAAGGTCTGGGCCAGCCCCAGCATTTT; cdr3_aa: CASSEGLGQPQHF
j_call: TRBJ1-4; clone_size: few; d_call: TRBD1; v_call: TRBV5-1; cdr3_nt: TGCGCCAGCAGCCCGACAGGGAACGAAAAACTGTTTTTT; cdr3_aa: CASSPTGNEKLFF
j_call: TRBJ2-2; clone_size: -; d_call: -; v_call: TRBV20-1; cdr3_nt: TGCAGTGCTGTAAGCCCCGGGGAGCTGTTTTTT; cdr3_aa: CSAVSPGELFF
j_call: TRBJ1-5; clone_size: -; d_call: TRBD1; v_call: TRBV29-1; cdr3_nt: TGCAGCGTAGGGACAGCCCTTAATCAGCCCCAGCATTTT; cdr3_aa: CSVGTALNQPQHF
j_call: TRBJ1-4; clone_size: -; d_call: -; v_call: TRBV18; cdr3_nt: TGTGCCAGCTCACCCGGCGAAGGGGGTAGGGAAAAACTGTTTTTT; cdr3_aa: CASSPGEGGREKLFF
j_call: TRBJ2-5; clone_size: -; d_call: -; v_call: TRBV5-1; cdr3_nt: TGCGCCAGCAGCTGGATGGGGGGGGCTGAGACCCAGTACTTC; cdr3_aa: CASSWMGGAETQYF